The next 17 T cell receptor beta chains were all read from a single sample in a study of T cells in women clearing cervical HPV infection. This table comes from immunoSEQ multiplex PCR, and its TCRdb copy is limited to in-frame clones, with some not included. This table holds about 39,000 clones. The sequenced sample was blood buffy coat. These receptors were taken from a woman aged 18-69 years with a cervical HPV16 infection that either progressed to CIN3+ or cleared (not recorded which).

As to this clone: With the read ending 3 residues before the CDR3 end, the germline J gene is used to fill in that end. The V gene is TRBV19, the J gene TRBJ1-5; 7 positions match TRBD1. The CDR3 has 16 amino acids. Per germline, CDR1 LNHDA and CDR2 SQIVND (reference sequence). V was clipped by 3 bases and J by 2 bases; unmatched bases: 7. CDR3 region: CASSITGTARNQPQHF. The part of the CDR3 DNA that was read is TGTGCCAGTAGTATTACCGGGACAGCACGCAATCAGCCC.

Details on this clone: Its ends do not fully match the called genes, so a read error is possible. With the read ending 3 residues before the CDR3 end, the germline J gene is used to fill in that end. This chain joins TRBV14 and TRBJ2-3; 10 nucleotides line up with TRBD2. Germline loops: CDR1 SGHDN, CDR2 FVKESK. CDR3 length: 17 residues. The CDR3 here is CASSKEAGGRNTDTQYF. The CDR3 bases that were read are TGTGCCAGCAGCAAAGAAGCGGGGGGGAGGAACACAGATACG.

Comments on this clone: Coverage ceases 3 residues before the CDR3 finishes, and the germline J gene fills in the end. This chain joins TRBV2 and TRBJ2-4; 9 positions match TRBD1. Germline CDR1 and CDR2: SNHLY and FYNNEI. CDR3 length: 16 amino acids. The J segment lost 1 base and the V segment lost 8 bases, leaving 9 bases of the junction unmatched. The CDR3 here is CASAVTGGLAKNIQYF. The CDR3 DNA, read in part, is TGTGCCAGCGCGGTGACAGGGGGTCTTGCCAAAAACATT. The whole variable domain, filled in from reference TRBV2 and TRBJ2-4, reads EPEVTQTPSHQVTQMGQEVILRCVPISNHLYFYWYRQILGQKVEFLVSFYNNEISEKSEIFDDQFSVERPDGSNFTLKIRSTKLEDSAMYFCASAVTGGLAKNIQYFGAGTRLSVL.

To note about this clone: The sequenced fragment ends 3 residues before the CDR3 boundary, so the rest is inferred from the germline J gene. This chain links TRBV7-3 with TRBJ1-2, with 7 bases aligning to TRBD1. The CDR3 length is 15 residues. CDR1 SGHTA and CDR2 FQGTGA come from the germline V gene. CDR3 protein: CASSSMTGTAVAYTF. The DNA read from the CDR3 is TGTGCCAGCAGCTCAATGACAGGGACTGCCGTAGCC.

Remarks on this clone: Sequencing ends 3 residues short of the CDR3 end; the germline J gene provides the rest. The genes are TRBV5-4 and TRBJ2-7, with D possibly matching TRBD1 (6 bases). V was shortened by 9 bases and J by 0 bases, with 10 bases between the two germline ends. The CDR3 length is 12 residues. Germline CDR1 is SGHNT and CDR2 is YYREEE (reference sequence). CDR3 loop: CATHRDSYEQYF. The CDR3 bases that were read are TGTGCCACCCACAGGGACTCCTACGAG. Supplemented by reference TRBV5-4 and TRBJ2-7, the full variable domain reads ETGVTQSPTHLIKTRGQQVTLRCSSQSGHNTVSWYQQALGQGPQFIFQYYREEENGRGNFPPRFSGLQFPNYSSELNVNALELDDSALYLCATHRDSYEQYFGPGTRLTVT.

On this clone: The read terminates 3 residues before the CDR3 end, so the remaining end is supplied by the germline J gene. This chain connects TRBV18 to TRBJ1-5, with a possible D match to TRBD1 (6 bases). The V and J ends lost 3 bases and 7 bases respectively, with 10 bases between them. The CDR3 loop spans 13 amino acids. Germline V gene sequence: CDR1 KGHSH, CDR2 LQKENI. CDR3 bases read: TGTGCCAGCTCACCTCAGGGGTCCCAGCCC. It yields the protein CASSPQGSQP. The full CDR3 sequence reads CASSPQGSQPQHF.

As regards this clone: The CDR3 is cut off 3 residues early in the read; its end comes from the germline J gene. J is TRBJ1-2 and V is TRBV5-1, with D perhaps matching TRBD1 (5 bases). The V end lost 0 bases, the J end lost 4 bases, and 13 bases lay between the germline ends. In germline, CDR1 is SGHRS, CDR2 YFSETQ. This CDR3 has 15 amino acids. The CDR3 sequence: CASSLEDTPGYGYTF. The sequenced part of the CDR3 DNA is TGCGCCAGCAGCTTGGAGGACACCCCGGGCTATGGC.

CDR3 protein: CASSPEGISGNTIYF. The sequenced part of the CDR3 DNA is TGTGCCAGCTCACCGGAGGGCATCTCTGGAAACACC. This sequence joins TRBV18 and TRBJ1-3; D is unclear. Sequencing ends 3 residues short of the CDR3 end; the germline J gene provides the rest. This CDR3 contains 15 residues. Germline V gene lookup returns CDR1 KGHSH and CDR2 LQKENI. V shed 3 bases and J shed 0 bases, with 9 bases lying between them.

Of note for this clone: The CDR3 extends 3 residues past the end of the read, so its final part is completed from the germline J gene. The chain carries TRBV20-1 and TRBJ2-1, with 11 bases lining up with TRBD2. CDR1 is DFQATT and CDR2 is SNEGSKA in the germline V gene (reference sequence). This CDR3 has 14 residues. J was trimmed by 4 bases and V by 4 bases; bases with no gene match: 3. The CDR3 sequence is CSAISGGGYNEQFF. The part of the CDR3 DNA that was read is TGCAGTGCTATTAGCGGGGGGGGTTACAATGAG.

A word on this clone: The read stops 3 residues short of the end of the CDR3; the missing end is completed from the germline J gene. The rearrangement joins TRBV2 to TRBJ2-3; TRBD1 agrees at 7 bases. The germline V gene has CDR1 SNHLY and CDR2 FYNNEI. CDR3 length equals 15 residues. Unmatched junction bases numbered 11, after V lost 5 bases and J lost 6 bases. The part of the CDR3 DNA that was read is TGTGCCAGCAGTAGGGACAGCACCATATGGGATACG. This sequence encodes CASSRDSTIWDT. The whole CDR3 region reads CASSRDSTIWDTQYF.

A word on this clone: The DNA ends 3 residues before the CDR3 does, and the rest of the CDR3 is filled in from the germline J gene. The chain employs TRBV5-1 and TRBJ2-5; the D gene could be TRBD1 or TRBD2 (6 bases each). The CDR3 covers 15 residues. Looked up from germline, CDR1 is SGHRS and CDR2 is YFSETQ. V gave up 4 bases and J gave up 4 bases, with 17 bases separating them. CDR3 amino acids: CASSPEGDWGETQYF. The CDR3 bases that were read are TGCGCCAGCAGCCCGGAGGGGGATTGGGGAGAGACC.

A remark on this clone: From the germline J gene comes the end of the CDR3, since the read stops 3 residues before it. The V and J genes are TRBV10-3 and TRBJ1-5; D call uncertain. The CDR3 has 12 residues. CDR1 and CDR2 (germline): ENHRY, SYGVKD. V lost 6 bases, J lost 7 bases, and 10 bases lay in between. CDR3: CAIRAEGQPQHF. The part of the CDR3 DNA that was read is TGTGCCATCAGGGCAGAGGGCCAGCCC.

Comments on this clone: The read ends 3 residues early relative to the CDR3; the germline J gene fills the gap. The V call is TRBV7-9, the J call TRBJ1-4, with 9 bases that match TRBD1. Germline V gene sequence: CDR1 SEHNR, CDR2 FQNEAQ (reference sequence). This CDR3 has 14 amino acids. V shed 5 bases, J shed 8 bases, and the junction held 6 bases outside the gene matches. The chain's CDR3 is CASSRGQGKEKLFF. CDR3 DNA, as far as it was read: TGTGCCAGCAGCCGAGGACAGGGGAAGGAAAAA. Using reference TRBV7-9 and TRBJ1-4 for the parts outside the CDR3, the full variable domain is DTGVSQNPRHKITKRGQNVTFRCDPISEHNRLYWYRQTLGQGPEFLTYFQNEAQLEKSRLLSDRFSAERPKGSFSTLEIQRTEQGDSAMYLCASSRGQGKEKLFFGSGTQLSVL.

About this clone itself: With the read ending 3 residues before the CDR3 end, the germline J gene is used to fill in that end. This rearrangement joins TRBV5-1 to TRBJ2-1; the match to TRBD2 covers 8 bases. The CDR3 extends over 16 amino acids. Per germline, CDR1 SGHRS and CDR2 YFSETQ. The V gene end was trimmed by 4 bases and the J gene end by 7 bases; junction bases not matched to a gene: 13. The CDR3 reads CASSTPPGGPGNEQFF. The sequenced CDR3 bases are TGCGCCAGCAGCACACCTCCGGGGGGGCCAGGTAATGAG.

A word on this clone: From the germline J gene comes the end of the CDR3, since the read stops 3 residues before it. The V call is TRBV30, the J call TRBJ2-7; unclear D gene. The CDR3 is made up of 13 amino acids. The germline V gene has CDR1 GTSNPN and CDR2 SVGIG (reference sequence). Between the trimmed V and J ends, which lost 5 bases and 2 bases, there was a span of 13 bases. Here the CDR3 reads CAWAGATPYEQYF. The sequenced CDR3 bases are TGTGCCTGGGCCGGTGCCACCCCCTACGAG.

To note about this clone: The read finishes 3 residues shy of the CDR3 end, and the germline J gene is used to complete it. V is TRBV6-4 and J is TRBJ1-2; 12 nucleotides agree with TRBD1. This CDR3 region has 13 residues. Germline trimming cut 7 bases from V and 6 bases from J; bases unmatched to any gene: 3. CDR1 MRHNA and CDR2 SNTAGT come from the germline V gene. This CDR3 is CASIGTGGHGYTF. CDR3 DNA, as far as it was read: TGTGCCAGCATTGGGACAGGGGGCCATGGC.

The sequenced CDR3 bases are TGCAGTGCTAGGCCCCTCAGGGGGGCGGGTCAAGAGACC. The encoded protein is CSARPLRGAGQET. In full, the CDR3 reads CSARPLRGAGQETQYF. The chain employs TRBV20-1 and TRBJ2-5; D is possibly TRBD1 (7 bases). Coverage ceases 3 residues before the CDR3 finishes, and the germline J gene fills in the end. CDR3 length: 16 amino acids. Trimming stripped 3 bases from V and 2 bases from J, with 19 bases between. Germline V gene lookup returns CDR1 DFQATT and CDR2 SNEGSKA (reference sequence).